This T cell receptor (beta chain) emerged from a study of control samples from healthy donors and cancer patients. CDR3 length: 17 residues. Germline values: CDR1 MDHEN, CDR2 SYDVKM. After removal of 5 bases from V and 9 bases from J, the junction contained 19 bases not matched to a gene. Clones were sequenced by immunoSEQ multiplex PCR, and TCRdb holds only the in-frame ones, with some missing. The sample includes tens of thousands of clones, about 90% seen only once; the top ten take 4%. Sample: blood. The receptor comes from a woman aged 45-65 years in good health. This chain uses TRBV28 with TRBJ2-1, with TRBD2 identical over 7 bases. The CDR3 loop reads CASSPKSLAETWGEQFF. The CDR3, as DNA: TGTGCCAGCAGTCCAAAATCTCTAGCGGAGACCTGGGGTGAGCAGTTCTTC.